Given below is one TCR beta chain in context. Its antigen remains unidentified. The data originate from a study of cytotoxic CD8 clonotypes in ibrutinib-treated CLL. Study observations and caveats: Clonality measured at baseline exceeded age-matched healthy donors, tracking circulating CD8+ T-cell counts. Sampling times, which were not matched between the groups, differed between sustained-remission patients and progressing patients. Clonality grew at ibrutinib response; at progression, it decreased back toward baseline.

Germline values: CDR1 MGHDK, CDR2 SYGVNS. The CDR3 loop spans 13 amino acids. V lost 2 bases to trimming and J lost 6 bases; unmatched junction nucleotides: 3. Libraries were prepared by immunoSEQ multiplex PCR; TCRdb keeps only in-frame clonotypes and omits some of them. The data show fewer than 75,000 clones, over 60% seen once. The chain carries TRBV25-1 and TRBJ2-7; 8 bases agree with TRBD2. This specimen was PBMCs, taken after 12 months of ibrutinib treatment. The receptor comes from a human donor with chronic lymphocytic leukemia. The CDR3 bases are TGTGCCAGCAGTGAAAGCGGGAGAGCCGAGCAGTACTTC. This translates into CASSESGRAEQYF.